The rows below give T cell receptor beta chains drawn from one sample of a study of T-cell memory formation after mild COVID-19. A single record per CDR3 protein comes from TCRdb applying MiXCR to the 5' RACE reads. The table has 90,000 to 130,000 distinct CDR3 sequences, 15% to 20% seen once; the top ten hold over 4.5%. Specimen: PBMCs or a T cell subset sorted from them (not recorded which). These receptors were taken from a man in his late teens or twenties who had mild COVID-19 (a few samples of this study predate the infection). Cell type and time point are not known. CDR3s include the opening cysteine and the closing phenylalanine or tryptophan. D genes are given only for firm matches. Size is omitted from some rows. Given values are once, few, many or a class for expanded clones.

19	TRBV28	TRBD2	TRBJ2-1	few	CASTLTWGLAGENYNEQFF	TGTGCCAGCACCCTAACGTGGGGACTAGCGGGGGAAAACTACAATGAGCAGTTCTTC
16	TRBV5-1	.	TRBJ2-3	.	CASSRLGAGRTDTQYF	TGCGCCAGCAGCCGCCTCGGGGCGGGTCGCACAGATACGCAGTATTTT
14	TRBV7-2	.	TRBJ2-3	.	CASSLVSRADTQYF	TGTGCCAGCAGCTTAGTGTCTCGGGCAGATACGCAGTATTTT
14	TRBV19	.	TRBJ1-1	once	CASSIGGQSPEAFF	TGTGCCAGTAGTATAGGAGGCCAGTCGCCTGAAGCTTTCTTT
16	TRBV7-3	TRBD2	TRBJ2-3	.	CASSPLAGGVTDTQYF	TGTGCCAGCAGCCCCCTAGCGGGGGGGGTTACAGATACGCAGTATTTT
12	TRBV6-5	.	TRBJ2-3	many	CASSSSGNTQYF	TGTGCCAGCAGTTCCTCCGGAAATACGCAGTATTTT
13	TRBV12-3/TRBV12-4	.	TRBJ1-1	.	CASSLARRTEAFF	TGTGCCAGCAGTTTAGCGAGGCGGACTGAAGCTTTCTTT
13	TRBV7-3	.	TRBJ2-5	few	CASSLTQQETQYF	TGTGCCAGCAGCTTAACCCAACAAGAGACCCAGTACTTC
14	TRBV7-2	.	TRBJ1-2	.	CASTPDSYNYGYTF	TGTGCCAGCACCCCGGACAGTTATAACTATGGCTACACCTTC
16	TRBV5-5	TRBD1	TRBJ2-4	.	CASSFRTGLAKNIQYF	TGTGCCAGCAGCTTCAGGACAGGACTAGCCAAAAACATTCAGTACTTC
12	TRBV6-5	.	TRBJ2-3	many	CASKSATDTQYF	TGTGCCAGCAAGTCGGCTACAGATACGCAGTATTTT
14	TRBV29-1	.	TRBJ2-1	few	CSVEVQLADNEQFF	TGCAGCGTTGAAGTTCAACTAGCAGACAATGAGCAGTTCTTC
15	TRBV20-1	TRBD1	TRBJ2-7	.	CSAREGTGTTYEQYF	TGCAGTGCTAGAGAGGGGACAGGGACCACCTACGAGCAGTACTTC
18	TRBV10-3	TRBD2	TRBJ2-3	few	CAISEMLAGDPSTDTQYF	TGTGCCATCAGTGAGATGCTAGCGGGGGACCCTAGCACAGATACGCAGTATTTT
13	TRBV6-5	.	TRBJ1-5	.	CASRTGWGQPQHF	TGTGCCAGCAGAACGGGATGGGGTCAGCCCCAGCATTTT
17	TRBV5-1	.	TRBJ2-6	.	CASSRWGGVSGANVLTF	TGCGCCAGCAGCCGCTGGGGCGGCGTCTCTGGGGCCAACGTCCTGACTTTC
13	TRBV5-1	.	TRBJ1-1	.	CASSEGMNTEAFF	TGCGCCAGCAGTGAAGGCATGAACACTGAAGCTTTCTTT
15	TRBV2	.	TRBJ2-2	few	CATLSGTTNTGELFF	TGTGCCACACTATCCGGGACAACGAACACCGGGGAGCTGTTTTTT
13	TRBV12-3/TRBV12-4	.	TRBJ2-5	.	CASSFRAAETQYF	TGTGCCAGCAGTTTCAGGGCTGCAGAGACCCAGTACTTC
18	TRBV5-6	TRBD1	TRBJ1-2	.	CASTQTGGTGAMEFGYTF	TGTGCCAGCACCCAAACCGGCGGGACAGGGGCGATGGAGTTTGGCTACACCTTC
14	TRBV2	TRBD1	TRBJ2-7	few	CASRGTGVSYEQYF	TGTGCCAGCAGGGGGACAGGGGTGTCCTACGAGCAGTACTTC
16	TRBV24-1	TRBD1	TRBJ2-3	few	CATSDSRTGGTDTQYF	TGTGCCACCAGTGATTCTCGGACAGGCGGGACAGATACGCAGTATTTT
13	TRBV7-9	.	TRBJ2-3	few	CAHSGGWADTQYF	TGTGCCCATTCCGGGGGCTGGGCAGATACGCAGTATTTT
16	TRBV11-1	TRBD1	TRBJ2-2	few	CASSPGQGASTGELFF	TGTGCCAGCAGCCCTGGACAGGGGGCTAGCACCGGGGAGCTGTTTTTT
13	TRBV20-1	.	TRBJ2-3	few	CSGAGPSTDTQYF	TGCAGTGGGGCGGGGCCTAGCACAGATACGCAGTATTTT
15	TRBV4-2	TRBD2	TRBJ2-2	few	CASSQPSGWAGELFF	TGTGCCAGCAGCCAACCTAGCGGGTGGGCCGGGGAGCTGTTTTTT
12	TRBV6-2/TRBV6-3	.	TRBJ1-5	.	CASSYFLQPQHF	TGTGCCAGCAGTTACTTCTTGCAGCCCCAGCATTTT
14	TRBV6-2/TRBV6-3	TRBD2	TRBJ2-5	few	CASSYRLAQETQYF	TGTGCCAGCAGTTACCGACTAGCCCAAGAGACCCAGTACTTC
11	TRBV20-1	.	TRBJ1-4	.	CSARWQEKLFF	TGCAGTGCTAGATGGCAGGAAAAACTGTTTTTT
14	TRBV19	.	TRBJ2-5	few	CASSMTVIQETQYF	TGTGCCAGTAGTATGACGGTTATCCAAGAGACCCAGTACTTC
16	TRBV7-9	TRBD2	TRBJ2-3	few	CASTPGGGGNTDTQYF	TGTGCCAGCACCCCCGGGGGCGGGGGGAACACAGATACGCAGTATTTT
14	TRBV7-2	.	TRBJ1-5	.	CASSQDGQPHSQHF	TGTGCCAGCAGCCAGGACGGACAGCCGCACTCCCAGCATTTT
12	TRBV12-3/TRBV12-4	.	TRBJ1-3	.	CASSLGGNTIYF	TGTGCCAGCAGTTTAGGGGGCAACACCATATATTTT
14	TRBV28	.	TRBJ2-5	.	CASRKQQGSETQYF	TGTGCCAGCAGGAAACAACAGGGATCGGAGACCCAGTACTTC
16	TRBV7-9	TRBD2	TRBJ2-3	.	CASSQLLAGDTDTQYF	TGTGCCAGCAGCCAGCTACTAGCGGGGGACACAGATACGCAGTATTTT
19	TRBV11-2	TRBD2	TRBJ2-1	many	CASSSRGTSGGYKVNEQFF	TGTGCCAGCAGCTCCCGTGGGACTAGCGGGGGGTATAAGGTCAATGAGCAGTTCTTC
16	TRBV11-1	.	TRBJ2-1	.	CASRLRGLESGNEQFF	TGTGCCAGCAGGCTTAGAGGTCTAGAGAGTGGCAATGAGCAGTTCTTC
16	TRBV3-1	.	TRBJ1-1	few	CASSQDAQPGNTEAFF	TGTGCCAGCAGCCAAGATGCCCAGCCAGGTAACACTGAAGCTTTCTTT
13	TRBV6-5	TRBD1	TRBJ1-6	.	CASSYPGTGPLHF	TGTGCCAGCAGTTACCCCGGGACAGGTCCCCTCCACTTT
19	TRBV6-1	TRBD2	TRBJ2-4	.	CASSPRLAGERLAKNIQYF	TGTGCCAGCAGCCCTAGACTAGCGGGGGAACGGCTAGCCAAAAACATTCAGTACTTC
14	TRBV5-1	.	TRBJ2-1	.	CASSLGARKNEQFF	TGCGCCAGCAGCTTGGGGGCCCGAAAAAATGAGCAGTTCTTC
12	TRBV20-1	.	TRBJ2-5	few	CSARAPGEAQYF	TGCAGTGCTAGAGCCCCCGGCGAGGCCCAGTACTTC
13	TRBV5-4	.	TRBJ2-7	.	CASSNLGQYEQYF	TGTGCCAGCAGCAACCTGGGCCAGTACGAGCAGTACTTC
14	TRBV18	.	TRBJ2-7	few	CASSPGPTTYEQYF	TGTGCCAGCTCACCAGGTCCAACTACCTACGAGCAGTACTTC
14	TRBV5-5	.	TRBJ1-1	.	CASSRLGALTEAFF	TGTGCCAGCAGCCGTTTGGGGGCCCTCACTGAAGCTTTCTTT
16	TRBV5-1	TRBD2	TRBJ2-3	.	CASRSTSGVLPDTQYF	TGCGCCAGCAGATCCACTAGCGGGGTGCTTCCCGATACGCAGTATTTT
13	TRBV27	.	TRBJ1-2	few	CASSLSMTDGYTF	TGTGCCAGCAGTTTATCAATGACGGATGGCTACACCTTC
16	TRBV4-2	.	TRBJ2-6	few	CASSPRQGTGANVLTF	TGTGCCAGCAGCCCCCGTCAGGGTACTGGGGCCAACGTCCTGACTTTC
14	TRBV7-2	.	TRBJ1-1	.	CASSFQGKGTEAFF	TGTGCCAGCAGTTTTCAGGGCAAGGGGACTGAAGCTTTCTTT
19	TRBV27	TRBD2	TRBJ2-7	.	CASSPTGTSGGRTSYEQYF	TGTGCCAGCAGTCCGACCGGGACTAGCGGGGGTCGAACATCCTACGAGCAGTACTTC